The T cell receptor beta chain described here comes from a study of PD-1 blockade in classical Hodgkin lymphoma. General study points: Relapsed/refractory patients reportedly had the lowest baseline TCR diversity, below newly diagnosed patients, who were below healthy donors. The causes of the repertoire differences, possibly disease activity or prior therapy, remain undefined.

Trimming removed 3 bases from V and 5 bases from J, with 16 bases in between. The germline V gene encodes CDR1 SEHNR and CDR2 FQNEAQ (reference sequence). This CDR3 spans 15 amino acids. Time point indicated: newly diagnosed, previously untreated cHL patient sample. Magnetic negative selection purified CD4+ T cells from thawed PBMCs. A word on this clone: Its target is unknown.

Libraries were prepared by immunoSEQ multiplex PCR; TCRdb keeps only in-frame clonotypes and omits some of them. Of fewer than 25,000 clones in the sample, approximately 91% were seen once. The receptor comes from a human donor with classical Hodgkin lymphoma. The J gene is TRBJ2-5, the V gene TRBV7-9; TRBD1 is a possible D gene (6 bases). The specimen sequenced was CD4+ T cells from blood. The CDR3 DNA follows: TGTGCCAGCAGCTTTGGCAGGGGAGTTGGGGAGACCCAGTACTTC. Protein: CASSFGRGVGETQYF.